This TCR beta chain was observed in a study of shared clonotypes between healthy human individuals. The CDR3 is made up of 16 amino acids. Germline values: CDR1 SGHRS, CDR2 YFSETQ. V dropped 1 base and J dropped 1 base, with 15 bases sitting between them. Method: immunoSEQ multiplex PCR; TCRdb's copy keeps in-frame clones and lacks some. The table includes about 470,000 clones, around 79% detected once. Input material: PBMCs. This TCR derives from a woman aged 40 to 50 in good health. Some clones in this sample may be carry-over from other donors' samples. This chain joins TRBV5-1 and TRBJ2-7, with TRBD1 as a possible D gene (6 bases). The DNA of the CDR3 is TGCGCCAGCAGCTTGTTGCTTGGGGACAAATCCTACGAGCAGTACTTC. Translation gives CASSLLLGDKSYEQYF.